This T cell receptor (beta chain) was obtained from a study of cytomegalovirus exposure and HLA in healthy donors (dated by TCRdb to 2015 to 2018). With respect to the entire study: According to an earlier analysis of several hundred of the donors, about 170 million T cells yielded 90 million to 140 million unique TCR beta sequences and about 300 Gb of sequence data. Approximately 310 gigabases of sequencing data and some 85 million unique TCR sequences were included in an early release covering roughly 700 HLA-typed donors. The genetic ancestry cluster associated with self-reported Caucasian donors included roughly four fifths of the 398 genotyped donors. The study aimed to test whether signatures of past pathogen exposure could be identified by cataloging public T cell receptors. The T cell repertoires of under 750 subjects were profiled by immunosequencing and related to cytomegalovirus serostatus. A separate validation cohort of about 110 different subjects was used in addition to the approximately 610-subject first cohort. High-throughput TCR immunosequencing, statistical association of individual TCRs with disease status, and machine learning were combined to predict cytomegalovirus infection status. A later analysis re-examined previously published TCR beta repertoires from about 700 donors and added high-resolution HLA genotyping to investigate patterns of TCR occurrence. Rather than drawing on any new phenotypic data, the later analysis identified candidate immune exposures from TCR beta sequences and the way those sequences occurred across donors. To decide whether each TCR beta V gene segment behaved as functional or pseudogenic, an earlier analysis of fewer than 750 of the donors relied on high-throughput TCR beta sequencing. Alongside the repertoire data, information on donor age, sex, ethnicity and CMV serostatus was compiled. In a later genetic analysis, genome-wide SNP genotypes for about three fifths of the roughly 670 donors were used, and that subset was treated as a discovery cohort. All discovery cohort repertoires had been generated using a single sequencing platform. HLA typing included class I and class II loci at four-digit resolution. Typing coverage varied by locus: 629-630 donors for A, B, C, DRB1 and DQB1; around 560 for DQA1; some 610 for DPA1; some 470 for DPB1. Several DR-DQ haplotypes were treated as single units for association and clustering because of strong linkage in the cohort. On average, about 200,000 unique TCR beta nucleotide sequences were sequenced per donor among a few hundred genotyped donors of the cohort, with roughly a sixth of those sequences being non-productive.

From a lookup of the germline V gene (reference sequence), CDR1 and CDR2 are SGHNT and YYREEE. Taken from cysteine to phenylalanine, the CDR3 has 15 residues. The read is trimmed to its CDR3 DNA, 45 bases read in frame from base 1. The germline ends are 11 bases apart after V is trimmed by 4 bases and J by 0 bases. Remarks on this clone: No antigen is known for it. There are no base qualities to consult, and no much larger clone falls within one base.

In total, more than 500 healthy bone marrow donors made up the cohort. All cohort members were sampled while nominally healthy, although unrecorded immune exposures were likely present. The donor was CMV seropositive and was included in the group of almost 300 seropositive cohort members. Each donor provided a peripheral blood sample, and peripheral blood mononuclear cells were used for TCR beta sequencing. The Qiagen DNeasy Blood Extraction Kit was used to extract genomic DNA from the blood cell samples. Library generation was performed with the immunoSEQ multiplex PCR assay. A mixture of 60 forward primers for TCR Vbeta segments and 13 reverse primers for TCR Jbeta segments was used in the multiplex PCR. Amplification of the CDR3 region of rearranged TCR beta genes was performed with a multiplex PCR assay on genomic DNA. On the Illumina HiSeq System, the amplified TCR beta libraries were sequenced as 87-base-pair reads. Per the authors' processing: A later analysis tallied 75 million to 95 million unique TCR beta chains across the 666 repertoires, and approximately 12 million of those chains were shared by two or more donors. A nearest-neighbor algorithm error-corrected the raw reads and collapsed the reads into unique sequences, merging closely related sequences to remove PCR and sequencing errors. To assign V, D and J gene segments, CDR3 sequences were aligned to IMGT reference sequences. For a sequence to be retained, a match of at least six nucleotides was required to both a V gene segment and a J gene segment. Rearrangements were classified as productive when the CDR3 lacked stop codons and remained in frame with V and J, and all other rearrangements were classified as non-productive. Following IMGT convention, CDR3 was defined as the stretch from the second conserved V-encoded cysteine up to the conserved J-encoded phenylalanine. The earlier analysis of some 550 of the donors excluded any sequence lacking an unambiguous match to a single V gene segment. In an earlier analysis of several hundred of the donors, V segments were called functional above 56.7% productive rearrangements and were called segregating when the between-donor standard deviation exceeded 5%. A statistical classification framework was built to diagnose cytomegalovirus status from the catalog of TCR beta chain sequences. A later analysis assigned V and J genes by comparing TCR nucleotide sequences with IMGT/GENE-DB human TR gene sequences. A later analysis assigned CDR3 sequences and most-parsimonious VDJ recombination scenarios with the TCRdist pipeline. In a later analysis, each TCR beta chain was defined by its CDR3 amino acid sequence together with its V-gene family, and reads without a unique V-gene family were excluded. As a way to deal with suspected cross-contamination and a sequencing artifact, a later analysis dropped over 550 nucleotide sequences that were highly shared and had low generation probability. A later analysis calculated a clonal expansion index for each public chain from normalized within-repertoire ranks of inferred template counts. In a later analysis, generation probabilities were computed using a VDJ recombination model fitted to out-of-frame rearrangements, and the results were checked against IGoR. A later analysis scored TCR-TCR, TCR-HLA and TCR-CMV co-occurrence with hypergeometric tests, applying a repertoire-size bias correction to TCR pairs. A later analysis estimated false discovery rates by permuting HLA or CMV assignments 20 times. In a later analysis, co-occurring TCRs were grouped with DBSCAN, and TCRdist sequence similarity was added when clustering was performed within HLA-allele-positive subsets. For co-occurrence clustering, repertoires with fewer than 30,000 or more than 120,000 public chains were excluded, along with roughly 5 repertoires with anomalous nucleotide sharing. TCRdb re-hosts the immuneACCESS table, in-frame sequences only. Its copies lack some clones; in the studies checked, an unresolved V gene accounts for under half of them, and the cause for the rest is not known. That table furnishes V, J and clone size, whereas the DNA furnished D and trimming. Recorded for this sample are 150,000 to 200,000 clones; over 70% of them occurred a single time. 1.4% of the sample goes to the ten largest clones.

Points the paper makes about the study in general: A further reported finding was that TCR beta sequences accurately predicted the HLA-A and HLA-B alleles for most subjects in the first cohort. When HLA alleles, especially DR and DQ, strongly co-occurred, attributing TCR associations to individual alleles was difficult. An association between a missense DCLRE1C variant and V-gene and J-gene trimming of TCR beta chains was found in a later genetic analysis and replicated in an independent cohort. The authors suggested that the approach could potentially be extended to other disease states and immunological phenotypes. An earlier analysis of approximately 530 of the donors showed that most TCR beta V segments appeared in productive rearrangements either about 87% or about 30% of the time, which broadly matched IMGT annotations. In vitro tests confirmed that a few of the cytomegalovirus-associated TCR beta chains recognize cytomegalovirus antigens. A later analysis found that TCR association rates varied across HLA loci, with DRB1 alleles showing the most associated TCRs and HLA-C alleles the fewest. Linkage disequilibrium might explain the correlated functional status among segregating V segments, but an unknown experimental factor could not be excluded. Because the 87-base-pair reads could not distinguish some IMGT-functional V segments, including TRBV6-2 and TRBV6-3, those segments were excluded. Only TCR beta chains were sequenced in this cohort, and the absence of alpha or paired-chain data limited detectable features. Across donors, most TCR sequences were observed very rarely, whereas some public TCRs were present in many individuals. Compared with the roughly 700-donor mean, donors in an Asian-associated ancestry cluster had fewer N-insertions in productive TCRs, according to a later genetic analysis. In both the original and validation cohorts, the classifier was reported to diagnose cytomegalovirus status with high specificity and sensitivity. A later analysis reported that several top co-occurrence clusters appeared linked to parvovirus B19, influenza, CMV and Epstein-Barr virus. The presence/absence analyses assumed that sequencing depth was roughly uniform across donors, and that assumption may not be true. Most CMV-associated TCR beta chains appeared to be HLA-restricted in a later analysis, and the HLA associations seemed to be driven largely by CMV exposure. The study listed approximately 150 TCR beta chains as associated with cytomegalovirus. At a false discovery rate of 0.05, a later analysis linked 16,951 TCR beta sequences to specific HLA alleles. A later analysis found that HLA-associated TCR beta chains were more clonally expanded and had lower generation probabilities than equally common non-associated chains. Because counts were too low, about 18 rarely observed V segments, including chromosome 9 orphons, were left out of the earlier analysis of 587 of the donors. Because HLA typing was unavailable for some donors at each locus, only the typed subset was used in association tests. Immune exposure information for the cohort was limited to CMV serostatus. A group of highly shared sequence variants was considered likely to be a technical artifact of the sequencing pipeline.

The clonotype originates from a woman aged 25 to 45 in good health and CMV-seropositive. The V gene is TRBV5-4 and the J gene is TRBJ2-1; the best D guess is TRBD1, with 5 bases matching. Sequences were obtained from PBMCs. The DNA reads TGTGCCAGCAGCCGTACAGGTAGCTCCTACAATGAGCAGTTCTTC. This encodes CASSRTGSSYNEQFF. The full variable domain, with segments outside the CDR3 supplied by the reference TRBV5-4 and TRBJ2-1 proteins, appears as ETGVTQSPTHLIKTRGQQVTLRCSSQSGHNTVSWYQQALGQGPQFIFQYYREEENGRGNFPPRFSGLQFPNYSSELNVNALELDDSALYLCASSRTGSSYNEQFFGPGTRLTVL.